This T cell receptor (beta chain) is from a study of T-cell reconstitution after alpha-beta-depleted transplantation in children. For TCRbeta, the library was prepared with unique molecular identifiers. TCRdb used MiXCR to reprocess the PCR reads, holding one entry per CDR3 protein. Among 98,000 or so distinct CDR3 sequences listed, around a quarter were seen once. The germline CDR1 and CDR2 sequences are WSHSY and SAAADI. V was pared by 8 bases and J by 5 bases, with 16 bases of the junction left unmatched. There are 16 residues in the CDR3. The specimen was PBMCs, collected before TCRalphabeta/CD19-depleted stem cell transplant. This chain uses TRBV10-2 with TRBJ2-3; 7 bases agree with TRBD2. This TCR was recovered from a boy aged 2 to 10 with acute lymphoblastic leukemia, due to receive a stem cell transplant. CDR3 nucleotides: TGCGCCAGCCTAGGGCCTAGCGGAGGGGAGCAAGATACGCAGTATTTT. It yields the protein CASLGPSGGEQDTQYF.